Listed here is a single T cell receptor (beta chain). Its specificity is unknown. These data are taken from a study of graft-versus-host responses after intestinal transplantation. V was trimmed by 7 bases and J by 1 base, leaving 10 bases between them. The germline V gene encodes CDR1 SNHLY and CDR2 FYNNEI. The CDR3 sequence is 13 residues long. Profiled with immunoSEQ multiplex PCR; TCRdb holds only in-frame clones, not every one. Among around 120,000 clones listed, 90% were seen once. The sequence was obtained from a human donor who received an intestinal transplant. V gene TRBV2 combines with J gene TRBJ1-1; maybe TRBD1 (6 bases). Specimen: unstimulated CD4+ T cells sorted from spleen or lymph node cells, collected before intestinal transplant. In DNA form, the CDR3 reads TGTGCCAGCACCCAGGGGAGGAACACTGAAGCTTTCTTT. It codes for CASTQGRNTEAFF.